These T cell receptor beta chains were read from a single sample in a study of cytotoxic CD8 clonotypes in ibrutinib-treated CLL. Generated by immunoSEQ multiplex PCR, the TCRdb table keeps only in-frame clones and is missing some. The profile covers over 45,000 clones, with 54% appearing a single time and about 24% taken by the ten largest. The starting material was PBMCs, obtained at disease progression, from a patient treated with ibrutinib. These TCRs come from a human donor with chronic lymphocytic leukemia. Both conserved end residues are part of each CDR3. Some rows mark clone size as missing; the rest say once, few, many or name a class of expanded clone.

v_call clone_size cdr3_length cdr3_aa
TRBV11-3 NA 13 CASSSDRFYGYTF
TRBV6-5 NA 15 CASSKGGAGANVLTF
TRBV20-1 NA 11 CSAHDSYEQYF
TRBV18 few 14 CASSSDRRDEKLFF
TRBV7-9 NA 15 CASSLTRDQSYEQYF
TRBV2 NA 16 CASSEALRQGRTEAFF
TRBV21-1 NA 17 CASSKAGTSGTAYEQYF
TRBV5-1 NA 16 CASSLGGSGGVGEQFF
TRBV29-1 NA 16 CSVVSEGLARPYEQYF
TRBV15 NA 15 CATSRMGGYNYGYTF
TRBV10-1 NA 16 CASSETLARGNQPQHF
TRBV5-4 NA 16 CASSLGEGQGDYGYTF
TRBV4-1 NA 15 CASSQDRLRYYGYTF
TRBV28 once 15 CASSAQTRGQETQYF
TRBV2 NA 13 CASRDRGEQPQHF
TRBV4-1 NA 14 CASSPGQGLGEQYF
TRBV11-3 NA 14 CASSRTISGGELFF
TRBV28 NA 15 CASSWGPFGRETQYF
TRBV25-1 NA 15 CASSETGPAADTQYF
TRBV4-3 NA 16 CASSQDTGGAAYGYTF
TRBV6-1 once 14 CASSDLGENTEAFF
TRBV7-2 few 15 CASRPSGGAEDEQFF